Each of the 28 T cell receptor beta chains below was sequenced from the same sample in a study of T-cell reconstitution after alpha-beta-depleted transplantation in children. Study-wide results and limits: Newly generated T cells supplied most T-cell counts and diversity one year post-transplant.

Their target antigens are unknown. During its preparation, the TCRbeta library received unique molecular identifiers. TCRdb called the PCR reads again in MiXCR, with one record for every CDR3 protein. The profile covers a few hundred thousand distinct CDR3 sequences, with just over 7.5% appearing a single time and about 9.1% taken by the ten largest. Sample: peripheral blood, taken 360 days after TCRalphabeta/CD19-depleted stem cell transplant. These receptors were collected from a female patient between 2 and 15 years old who had a stem cell transplant for Fanconi anemia, so the T cells may come from the graft donor.

This clonotype was recorded many times. The chain has TRBV7-3 and TRBJ2-2; tentative D call: TRBD1 (6 bases). This CDR3 spans 15 amino acids. The V end was cut by 3 bases, the J end by 1 base, with 9 bases between. From germline, CDR1 is SGHTA and CDR2 FQGTGA. In DNA, the CDR3 is TGTGCCAGCAGCTTTACACAGGGGAACACCGGGGAGCTGTTTTTT. As protein: CASSFTQGNTGELFF. The full variable domain, completed using reference TRBV7-3 and TRBJ2-2, is GAGVSQTPSNKVTEKGKYVELRCDPISGHTALYWYRQSLGQGPEFLIYFQGTGAADDSGLPNDRFFAVRPEGSVSTLKIQRTERGDSAVYLCASSFTQGNTGELFFGEGSRLTVL.

This clonotype was picked up many times. The V and J genes are TRBV6-1 and TRBJ1-4; D might be TRBD1 (6 bases). This CDR3 is 17 amino acids long. CDR1 is MNHNS, CDR2 SASEGT, per germline. V gave up 4 bases and J gave up 2 bases, with 17 bases separating them. The CDR3 reads CASSGTWGGSTNEKLFF. The CDR3 coding sequence is TGTGCCAGCAGTGGGACATGGGGGGGCAGCACTAATGAAAAACTGTTTTTT.

This clonotype was observed at least ten times. This chain uses TRBV7-9 with TRBJ2-3; D not certain. CDR1 SEHNR and CDR2 FQNEAQ come from the germline V gene (reference sequence). Between the trimmed V and J ends, which lost 7 bases and 2 bases, there was a span of 10 bases. CDR3 length: 13 amino acids. The CDR3 nucleotides are TGTGCCAGCACCAGCGACCTCACAGATACGCAGTATTTT. It encodes CASTSDLTDTQYF. The variable domain in full, completed from reference TRBV7-9 and TRBJ2-3, reads DTGVSQNPRHKITKRGQNVTFRCDPISEHNRLYWYRQTLGQGPEFLTYFQNEAQLEKSRLLSDRFSAERPKGSFSTLEIQRTEQGDSAMYLCASTSDLTDTQYFGPGTRLTVL.

This clonotype was seen a handful of times. The chain joins TRBV7-7 to TRBJ2-1; no reliable D call. The CDR3 consists of 13 residues. The V end lost 5 bases, the J end lost 4 bases, and 9 bases lay between the germline ends. The germline V gene encodes CDR1 SSHAT and CDR2 FNYEAQ (reference sequence). The DNA of the CDR3 is TGTGCCAGCAGCACCGTACTGTACAATGAGCAGTTCTTC. As protein: CASSTVLYNEQFF.

This clonotype was counted between two and nine times. The chain combines TRBV30 with TRBJ1-2; unclear D gene. V was pared by 0 bases and J by 8 bases, with 13 bases between. CDR1 and CDR2 from the germline V gene are GTSNPN and SVGIG (reference sequence). CDR3 length: 13 amino acids. The CDR3 nucleotides are TGTGCCTGGAGTGTTCTTCGATATGGCGGCTACACCTTC. This encodes CAWSVLRYGGYTF.

In this sample, this clonotype turned up many times. The chain uses TRBV20-1 and TRBJ2-3; TRBD2 matches at 12 bases. CDR1 DFQATT and CDR2 SNEGSKA come from the germline V gene (reference sequence). V lost 3 bases, J lost 1 base, and 8 bases stayed unmatched. The CDR3 has 17 amino acids. The CDR3 DNA reads TGCAGTGCTAGCCCGACTAGCGGGAGAGCGGGCACAGATACGCAGTATTTT. Its protein product is CSASPTSGRAGTDTQYF.

This clonotype appeared a few times. This rearrangement joins TRBV25-1 to TRBJ1-4; TRBD1 is a possible D gene (6 bases). The germline V and J ends were trimmed by 4 bases and 10 bases, with 22 bases remaining between them. In germline, CDR1 is MGHDK, CDR2 SYGVNS. This CDR3 has 16 amino acids. The CDR3 coding sequence is TGTGCCAGCAGTGTAAGCTTGGGGGCTTCGTACGGAAAACTGTTTTTT. Its translation: CASSVSLGASYGKLFF.

The chain employs TRBV3-1 and TRBJ1-2, with 9 bases identical to TRBD1. This CDR3 is 14 amino acids long. Losses at the gene ends were 5 bases for V and 6 bases for J; bases not matched to a gene: 7. Per the germline V gene, CDR1 is LGHDT and CDR2 is YNNKEL (reference sequence). The CDR3 DNA is TGTGCCAGCAGCTTCCAGGACAGGGGACATGGCTACACCTTC. It codes for CASSFQDRGHGYTF.

The chain links TRBV2 to TRBJ2-7; a possible D gene is TRBD1 (5 bases). Germline CDR1 is SNHLY and CDR2 is FYNNEI. The ends were cut back, 6 bases at V and 2 bases at J, with 20 bases in the middle. This CDR3 is 16 amino acids long. The CDR3 protein is CASSGDTGYPTYEQYF. CDR3 DNA sequence: TGTGCCAGCAGCGGCGATACAGGCTACCCAACCTACGAGCAGTACTTC.

At least ten counts were recorded for this clonotype. This chain uses TRBV18 with TRBJ2-7, with D possibly being TRBD1 or TRBD2 (5 bases each). Germline values: CDR1 KGHSH, CDR2 LQKENI. Trimming pared 5 bases from V and 0 bases from J, leaving 14 bases between. The CDR3 extends over 15 amino acids. The CDR3 bases are TGTGCCAGCTCATCCGGGACCGCGAGCTCCTACGAGCAGTACTTC. Its translation is CASSSGTASSYEQYF.

This clonotype was seen repeatedly, ten times or more. The J gene is TRBJ1-4, the V gene TRBV3-1, with D hard to call. V dropped 2 bases and J dropped 8 bases, with 12 bases sitting between them. Per germline, CDR1 LGHDT and CDR2 YNNKEL (reference sequence). The CDR3 has 14 residues. CDR3 in DNA: TGTGCCAGCAGCCAATTTGCAGCCGGAGAAAAACTGTTTTTT. Protein: CASSQFAAGEKLFF. Based on the CDR3 plus reference TRBV3-1 and TRBJ1-4, the full variable domain is DTAVSQTPKYLVTQMGNDKSIKCEQNLGHDTMYWYKQDSKKFLKIMFSYNNKELIINETVPNRFSPKSPDKAHLNLHINSLELGDSAVYFCASSQFAAGEKLFFGSGTQLSVL.

This clonotype came up many times. V and J are TRBV9 and TRBJ2-2; no clear D gene. The V end was cut by 0 bases, the J end by 7 bases, with 4 bases between. The germline V gene has CDR1 SGDLS and CDR2 YYNGEE. The CDR3 is 12 residues long. CDR3 region: CASSVGNGELFF. Written as DNA, the CDR3 is TGTGCCAGCAGCGTAGGGAACGGGGAGCTGTTTTTT. Looking up the rest from reference TRBV9 and TRBJ2-2 gives the full variable domain: DSGVTQTPKHLITATGQRVTLRCSPRSGDLSVYWYQQSLDQGLQFLIQYYNGEERAKGNILERFSAQQFPDLHSELNLSSLELGDSALYFCASSVGNGELFFGEGSRLTVL.

This chain's CDR3 is CASSFQERGGELFF. CDR3 sequence (DNA): TGTGCCAGCAGCTTCCAAGAAAGGGGCGGGGAGCTGTTTTTT. This chain connects TRBV7-2 to TRBJ2-2, with D possibly being TRBD1 (5 bases). The CDR3 covers 14 residues. Trimming stripped 3 bases from V and 7 bases from J, with 12 bases between. Germline-derived CDR1 and CDR2 are SGHTA and FQGNSA. Looking up the rest from reference TRBV7-2 and TRBJ2-2 gives the full variable domain: GAGVSQSPSNKVTEKGKDVELRCDPISGHTALYWYRQSLGQGLEFLIYFQGNSAPDKSGLPSDRFSAERTGGSVSTLTIQRTQQEDSAVYLCASSFQERGGELFFGEGSRLTVL.

This clonotype was picked up many times. The chain recombines TRBV20-1 with TRBJ1-3, with D maybe TRBD1 (6 bases). Trimming removed 6 bases at V and 0 bases at J, with 12 bases between. The CDR3 has 14 amino acids. Germline CDR1 DFQATT, CDR2 SNEGSKA (reference sequence). The CDR3 protein is CSAPSRGSGNTIYF. CDR3 DNA sequence: TGCAGTGCGCCCAGCAGGGGCTCTGGAAACACCATATATTTT.

There are many counts of this clonotype. This chain connects TRBV5-6 to TRBJ2-3; the match to TRBD2 covers 14 bases. The germline CDR1 and CDR2 sequences are SGHDT and YYEEEE. This CDR3 is built from 19 residues. The junction had 8 bases not matched to a gene; V was cut back by 2 bases and J by 0 bases. CDR3 sequence reads: CASSLRLAGGLRSTDTQYF. CDR3 DNA: TGTGCCAGCAGCTTAAGACTAGCGGGGGGGCTGCGTAGCACAGATACGCAGTATTTT.

This clonotype was recorded a few times. The chain combines TRBV14 with TRBJ2-1, with 12 bases aligning to TRBD2. The CDR3 totals 15 residues. Germline-derived CDR1 and CDR2 are SGHDN and FVKESK. The V and J ends lost 4 bases and 7 bases, in that order; junction bases with no gene match: 5. CDR3 nucleotides: TGTGCCAGCAGCCTTCTAGCGGGAGGGAATAATGAGCAGTTCTTC. Translated: CASSLLAGGNNEQFF. The full variable domain, with the rest looked up from reference TRBV14 and TRBJ2-1, is EAGVTQFPSHSVIEKGQTVTLRCDPISGHDNLYWYRRVMGKEIKFLLHFVKESKQDESGMPNNRFLAERTGGTYSTLKVQPAELEDSGVYFCASSLLAGGNNEQFFGPGTRLTVL.

The chain couples TRBV6-5 to TRBJ1-3; D is unclear. The germline gives CDR1 MNHEY, CDR2 SVGAGI. The CDR3 spans 15 residues. Trimming pared 2 bases from V and 0 bases from J, leaving 8 bases between. CDR3 coding DNA: TGTGCCAGCAGTTACGCCAGGAGCTCTGGAAACACCATATATTTT. It specifies CASSYARSSGNTIYF.

This clonotype showed up just a few times. This chain connects TRBV19 to TRBJ1-1; TRBD1 agrees at 7 bases. Looked up from germline, CDR1 is LNHDA and CDR2 is SQIVND (reference sequence). The V gene end was trimmed by 7 bases and the J gene end by 1 base; junction bases not matched to a gene: 30. The CDR3 covers 22 residues. The CDR3 reads CASKHTTGKRWGFGGSNTEAFF. The CDR3 coding sequence is TGTGCCAGTAAGCACACGACAGGGAAGCGATGGGGGTTCGGCGGGTCGAACACTGAAGCTTTCTTT.

The table lists this clonotype with many counts. CDR3 sequence: CASHKVSSYNEQFF. The CDR3 coding sequence is TGTGCCAGCCATAAAGTTAGCTCCTACAATGAGCAGTTCTTC. The rearrangement links TRBV28 to TRBJ2-1; D is uncertain. V lost 8 bases, J lost 0 bases, and 11 bases lay in between. CDR3 length equals 14 residues. The germline gives CDR1 MDHEN, CDR2 SYDVKM.

This clonotype has only a few counts. The chain uses TRBV6-2 or TRBV6-3 and TRBJ2-3, with unresolved D. From germline, CDR1 is MNHEY and CDR2 SVGEGT. V lost 4 bases and J lost 7, with 6 bases in between. CDR3 size: 11 residues. CDR3 DNA: TGTGCCAGCAGTTTTGTAAATACGCAGTATTTT. Translation gives CASSFVNTQYF.

This clonotype was picked up many times. The chain employs TRBV5-6 and TRBJ2-3; D is ambiguous. V was shortened by 4 bases and J by 5 bases, with 11 bases between the two germline ends. The germline V gene encodes CDR1 SGHDT and CDR2 YYEEEE. This CDR3 spans 13 amino acids. The CDR3 nucleotides are TGTGCCAGCAGCCGGGCGGTTGGAGATACGCAGTATTTT. Its translation: CASSRAVGDTQYF.

This clonotype has a count of ten or more. The chain is built from TRBV12-3 or TRBV12-4 and TRBJ2-7, with a tentative D call TRBD2 (5 bases). With 4 bases removed from V and 4 bases from J, the gap between germline ends came to 14 bases. The CDR3 is 14 amino acids. CDR3 coding DNA: TGTGCCAGCAGTTCCCTCGGCGGGTCGTACGAGCAGTACTTC. The encoded protein is CASSSLGGSYEQYF.

This clonotype has ten or more counts. The chain links TRBV24-1 to TRBJ2-3, with no clear D. This CDR3 region has 12 residues. Germline V gene sequence: CDR1 KGHDR, CDR2 SFDVKD. Trimming left V 3 bases short and J 8 bases short, with 8 bases between. In DNA, the CDR3 is TGTGCCACCAGTGATGCTCCGGGTACGCAGTATTTT. Translated, it gives CATSDAPGTQYF.

The chain combines TRBV5-4 with TRBJ2-3; TRBD2 matches 7 bases. The CDR3 is 16 amino acids. Looked up from germline, CDR1 is SGHNT and CDR2 is YYREEE (reference sequence). J gave up 4 bases and V 0 bases, and 8 bases lay outside the gene matches. CDR3 sequence reads: CASSLGGGLSADTQYF. CDR3 nucleotide sequence: TGTGCCAGCAGCTTGGGGGGGGGACTTTCCGCAGATACGCAGTATTTT.

In this sample, this clonotype turned up a few times. V usage is TRBV27 and J usage is TRBJ2-1; D not certain. The length of the CDR3 is 13 residues. The germline CDR1 and CDR2 sequences are MNHEY and SMNVEV (reference sequence). Trimming removed 7 bases from V and 0 bases from J, with 7 bases in between. The CDR3 here is CASTSSSYNEQFF. The CDR3 DNA follows: TGTGCCAGCACCTCGAGCTCCTACAATGAGCAGTTCTTC.

The chain couples TRBV5-1 to TRBJ2-1; tentatively, D is TRBD2 (6 bases). V was clipped by 2 bases and J by 5 bases, with 20 bases between them. This CDR3 is built from 17 residues. Germline assignment: CDR1 SGHRS and CDR2 YFSETQ. CDR3 region: CASSFILVGGYNNEQFF. The CDR3 DNA reads as TGCGCCAGCAGCTTTATCCTTGTGGGGGGATACAACAATGAGCAGTTCTTC. Drawing the rest from reference TRBV5-1 and TRBJ2-1, the complete variable domain is KAGVTQTPRYLIKTRGQQVTLSCSPISGHRSVSWYQQTPGQGLQFLFEYFSETQRNKGNFPGRFSGRQFSNSRSEMNVSTLELGDSALYLCASSFILVGGYNNEQFFGPGTRLTVL.

This clonotype was seen ten or more times. The chain employs TRBV7-6 and TRBJ2-3; perhaps TRBD2 as D (6 bases). The length of the CDR3 is 15 residues. The V gene's germline CDR1 is SGHVS and CDR2 FNYEAQ. V lost 0 bases and J 9 bases, leaving 16 bases between the germline ends. CDR3 sequence: CASSLAAIGGITQYF. In nucleotides, the CDR3 is TGTGCCAGCAGCTTAGCGGCTATCGGGGGTATCACGCAGTATTTT.

This rearrangement joins TRBV20-1 to TRBJ2-3; D is ambiguous. The CDR3 is 15 amino acids. Germline-derived CDR1 and CDR2 are DFQATT and SNEGSKA (reference sequence). Trimming cost V 3 bases and J 4 bases, with 17 bases left between them. CDR3 protein: CSASLVESGADTQYF. The DNA of the CDR3 is TGCAGTGCTAGTCTGGTGGAGAGTGGGGCAGATACGCAGTATTTT.